The clone carrying this TCR beta chain showed up just a few times. Antigen unknown. This specimen belongs to a study of post-analysis software for immune sequencing data. About the research overall: As for disease course, relapsing-remitting, secondary progressive and progressive-relapsing multiple sclerosis were all included.

Researchers reported that TCR beta cDNA libraries carried unique molecular identifiers. Each CDR3 protein is one row after TCRdb ran MiXCR on the PCR reads. The sample consists of some 700,000 distinct CDR3 sequences, 59% of them appearing once. Study-wide results and limits: Strong co-clustering by F measure was evident for samples that had been prepared in the same batch. Patients used four to six TRBV segments, including TRBV5-6, TRBV5-1 and TRBV20-1, more often than controls. Diversity measured as normalized Chao1 was significantly lower in multiple sclerosis patients than in controls.

The trim removed 3 bases at V and 0 bases at J, leaving 9 bases unmatched. The CDR3 consists of 18 residues. Input material: blood. The source is a girl aged 2 to 10 with multiple sclerosis. V and J are TRBV12-3 or TRBV12-4 and TRBJ2-1; 9 nucleotides line up with TRBD2. CDR3 DNA: TGTGCCAGCAGTTTGGGGCTAGCGGGAAAGGACTCCTACAATGAGCAGTTCTTC. It is translated as CASSLGLAGKDSYNEQFF.